The 19 T cell receptor beta chains presented below share a single source sample, sequenced in a study of Ad26.COV2.S vaccination and SARS-CoV-2 variants. Repertoires were generated with immunoSEQ multiplex PCR, while TCRdb's copy carries only in-frame clones and drops some. Here the sample spans hundreds of thousands of clones, around 92% being singletons. The specimen was peripheral blood, collected after recovery from COVID-19. The source is a human donor who had recovered from COVID-19.

This chain uses TRBV5-1 with TRBJ1-1; a possible D gene is TRBD1 (6 bases). The germline V gene encodes CDR1 SGHRS and CDR2 YFSETQ. V lost 0 bases, J lost 1 base, and 13 bases lay in between. The length of the CDR3 is 16 residues. In DNA, the CDR3 is TGCGCCAGCAGCTTGGGATCGGGGGGGCCGAACACTGAAGCTTTCTTT. It yields the protein CASSLGSGGPNTEAFF. The full variable domain, completed using reference TRBV5-1 and TRBJ1-1, is KAGVTQTPRYLIKTRGQQVTLSCSPISGHRSVSWYQQTPGQGLQFLFEYFSETQRNKGNFPGRFSGRQFSNSRSEMNVSTLELGDSALYLCASSLGSGGPNTEAFFGQGTRLTVV.

This clone is a singleton in its sample. The gene calls are TRBV1 and TRBJ2-7; the D call in the table, TRBD2, was not verified against the DNA. TRBV1 is noted as a pseudogene. The CDR3 sequence is 18 residues long. CDR3 nucleotide sequence: TGCACCAGCAGCCCCCCACCAGGCGGGGGGGGCTTCTCCTACGAGCAGTACTTC. This gives the protein CTSSPPPGGGGFSYEQYF.

CDR3 in DNA: TGTGCCAGCAGTTACTCGAGGGGGGGGAACACTGAAGCTTTCTTT. Protein sequence: CASSYSRGGNTEAFF. The chain carries TRBV6-6 and TRBJ1-1; possibly TRBD1 for D (6 bases). The V gene lost 0 bases and the J gene lost 1 base, with 9 bases spanning the gap. Germline CDR1 is MNHNY and CDR2 is SVGAGI (reference sequence). The CDR3 covers 15 residues.

The rearrangement joins TRBV27 to TRBJ2-7; D is unresolved. Germline-derived CDR1 and CDR2 are MNHEY and SMNVEV (reference sequence). The CDR3 consists of 13 residues. With 0 bases removed from V and 6 bases from J, the gap between germline ends came to 9 bases. The CDR3 is CASSLSSVREQYF. CDR3 in DNA: TGTGCCAGCAGTTTATCCTCTGTGCGCGAGCAGTACTTC.

In its sample, this clone was seen once. The sample has other DNA sequences that encode this CDR3 too. The V and J genes are TRBV9 and TRBJ1-1; D perhaps matches TRBD1 (6 bases). This CDR3 spans 13 amino acids. Germline-derived CDR1 and CDR2 are SGDLS and YYNGEE. Trimming removed 3 bases at V and 5 bases at J, with 11 bases between. In nucleotides, the CDR3 is TGTGCCAGCAGCGCAGGGGTTGGGACTGAAGCTTTCTTT. Its translation: CASSAGVGTEAFF.

The DNA of the CDR3 is TGTGCCAGCAGTGACGGGACCACTAATGAAAAACTGTTTTTT. This translates into CASSDGTTNEKLFF. The genes are TRBV2 and TRBJ1-4; D might be TRBD1 (5 bases). V lost 3 bases, J lost 2 bases, and 7 bases lay in between. Germline CDR1 reads SNHLY; CDR2 reads FYNNEI. The CDR3 sequence is 14 residues long.

The J gene is TRBJ2-7, the V gene TRBV6-5; 9 bases align to TRBD2. Looked up from germline, CDR1 is MNHEY and CDR2 is SVGAGI. V trimming: 5 bases; J trimming: 0 bases; junction bases outside the gene matches: 5. CDR3 length: 15 amino acids. The CDR3 loop reads CASSPLAGSSYEQYF. The CDR3 DNA follows: TGTGCCAGCAGTCCCCTAGCGGGGAGCTCCTACGAGCAGTACTTC.

This clone occurred once. The chain links TRBV6-2 or TRBV6-3 to TRBJ2-3; D possibly corresponds to TRBD1 (6 bases). The CDR3 loop spans 15 amino acids. From germline, CDR1 is MNHEY and CDR2 SVGEGT. V lost 6 bases, J lost 1 base, and 14 bases lay in between. CDR3 sequence reads: CASSLRDTRTDTQYF. The CDR3 coding sequence is TGTGCCAGCAGCCTCCGGGACACCCGCACAGATACGCAGTATTTT.

The chain links TRBV6-5 to TRBJ2-3; D tentatively fits TRBD1 or TRBD2 (6 bases each). CDR1 MNHEY and CDR2 SVGAGI come from the germline V gene. V was pared by 7 bases and J by 6 bases, with 20 bases between. The CDR3 is 15 residues long. The CDR3 is CASTLGGRIADTQYF. The CDR3 bases are TGTGCCAGCACCTTAGGGGGGAGGATCGCGGATACGCAGTATTTT.

This sequence joins TRBV5-1 and TRBJ2-1, with D possibly being TRBD1 (6 bases). CDR3 length equals 14 residues. Looked up from germline, CDR1 is SGHRS and CDR2 is YFSETQ. The V end lost 4 bases, the J end lost 2 bases, and 10 bases lay between the germline ends. The CDR3 bases are TGCGCCAGCAGCCCGGACAGACCCTACAATGAGCAGTTCTTC. Protein: CASSPDRPYNEQFF.

The chain uses TRBV5-6 and TRBJ2-5; a weak D match, TRBD2 (6 bases). This CDR3 contains 16 residues. V lost 2 bases to trimming and J lost 5 bases, with 19 bases between them. The germline gives CDR1 SGHDT, CDR2 YYEEEE. CDR3: CASSLTFSGEQETQYF. In DNA, the CDR3 is TGTGCCAGCAGCTTAACTTTCTCGGGGGAACAGGAGACCCAGTACTTC.

This clone was detected only a few times. The chain uses TRBV4-1 and TRBJ1-2, with TRBD1 matching 8 bases. Germline V CDR1 and CDR2: MGHRA, YSYEKL. The CDR3 sequence is 14 residues long. Losses at the gene ends were 2 bases for V and 8 bases for J; bases not matched to a gene: 7. This CDR3 reads CASSQSDREWGYTF. Written as DNA, the CDR3 is TGCGCCAGCAGCCAATCGGACAGGGAATGGGGCTACACCTTC.

The CDR3 DNA reads as TGCGCCAGCAGCTTGGAACTAGCGGGGGTTTTTGTCGGGGAGCTGTTTTTT. Translation: CASSLELAGVFVGELFF. V and J are TRBV5-1 and TRBJ2-2, with TRBD2 matching 11 bases. V lost 0 bases, J lost 7 bases, and 8 bases stayed unmatched. Germline values: CDR1 SGHRS, CDR2 YFSETQ. The CDR3 contains 17 residues.

The table lists this clone with a few counts. This sequence joins TRBV2 and TRBJ1-3; D perhaps matches TRBD1 (6 bases). V was pared by 5 bases and J by 2 bases, with 13 bases between. The CDR3 sequence is 15 residues long. The germline V gene has CDR1 SNHLY and CDR2 FYNNEI. CDR3 protein: CASSPGTRTGNTIYF. The CDR3, as DNA: TGTGCCAGCAGTCCCGGGACACGGACTGGAAACACCATATATTTT.

This chain connects TRBV5-1 to TRBJ1-1, with 9 positions matching TRBD1. The J segment lost 1 base and the V segment lost 6 bases, leaving 7 bases of the junction unmatched. Germline V gene sequence: CDR1 SGHRS, CDR2 YFSETQ. The CDR3 contains 15 residues. The CDR3 sequence: CASTRDRARNTEAFF. The CDR3 DNA reads as TGCGCCAGCACCCGGGACAGGGCCCGGAACACTGAAGCTTTCTTT.

Only a few counts were recorded for this clone. The CDR3 DNA is TGTGCCAGCAGTTACGGCGCAGGGCAGTCCTACGAGCAGTACTTC. It is translated as CASSYGAGQSYEQYF. The chain recombines TRBV6-5 with TRBJ2-7, with D possibly TRBD1 on 5 matching bases. The CDR3 totals 15 residues. The germline V gene encodes CDR1 MNHEY and CDR2 SVGAGI. V lost 2 bases and J 1 base, leaving 12 bases between the germline ends.

V and J are TRBV5-1 and TRBJ1-1; tentative D call: TRBD1 (5 bases). V lost 0 bases and J 1 base, leaving 16 bases between the germline ends. Germline CDR1 and CDR2: SGHRS and YFSETQ. CDR3 length equals 17 residues. The DNA for the CDR3 is TGCGCCAGCAGCTTGGGGCTGGGTAACAGGAAGAACACTGAAGCTTTCTTT. Translated: CASSLGLGNRKNTEAFF. Complete variable domain (other parts from reference TRBV5-1 and TRBJ1-1): KAGVTQTPRYLIKTRGQQVTLSCSPISGHRSVSWYQQTPGQGLQFLFEYFSETQRNKGNFPGRFSGRQFSNSRSEMNVSTLELGDSALYLCASSLGLGNRKNTEAFFGQGTRLTVV.

This rearrangement joins TRBV7-8 to TRBJ1-5; D is uncertain. This CDR3 spans 15 amino acids. The V and J ends lost 1 base and 2 bases respectively, with 9 bases between them. CDR1 SGHVS and CDR2 FQNEAQ come from the germline V gene. The CDR3 loop is CASSLERRRNQPQHF. Written as DNA, the CDR3 is TGTGCCAGCAGCTTAGAGAGGCGGCGCAATCAGCCCCAGCATTTT.

This clone was observed once. Different DNA sequences within this sample yield the same CDR3. This chain joins TRBV5-1 and TRBJ2-5; D gene uncertain. Trimming removed 0 bases from V and 5 bases from J, with 5 bases in between. In germline, CDR1 is SGHRS, CDR2 YFSETQ. The CDR3 is 12 amino acids. For the CDR3, the DNA is TGCGCCAGCAGCTTGGTAGGGGAGACCCAGTACTTC. It is translated as CASSLVGETQYF.